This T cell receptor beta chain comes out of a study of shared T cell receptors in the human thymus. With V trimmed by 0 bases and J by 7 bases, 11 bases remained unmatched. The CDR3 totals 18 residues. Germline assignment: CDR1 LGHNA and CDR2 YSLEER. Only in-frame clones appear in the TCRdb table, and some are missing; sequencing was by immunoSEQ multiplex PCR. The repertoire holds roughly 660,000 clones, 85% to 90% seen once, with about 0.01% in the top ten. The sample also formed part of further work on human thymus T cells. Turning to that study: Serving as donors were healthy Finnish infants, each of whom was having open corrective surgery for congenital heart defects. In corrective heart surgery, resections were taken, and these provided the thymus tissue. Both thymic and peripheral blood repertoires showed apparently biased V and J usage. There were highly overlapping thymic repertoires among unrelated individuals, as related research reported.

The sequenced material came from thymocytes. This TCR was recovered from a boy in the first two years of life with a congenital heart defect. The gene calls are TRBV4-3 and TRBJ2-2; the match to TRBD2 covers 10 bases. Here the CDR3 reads CASSQEGLAGVFSGELFF. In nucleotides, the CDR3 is TGCGCCAGCAGCCAAGAAGGGCTAGCGGGAGTTTTTAGCGGGGAGCTGTTTTTT.